Below are 32 T cell receptor beta chains sequenced from a single sample in a study of blood T cells in healthy people across ages. Combining a sample-barcoded 5' primer with a J-beta primer mix, a second PCR ran for about 7 to 11 cycles. MiXCR, applied by TCRdb to the 5' RACE reads, yields one record per CDR3 protein. The repertoire has over 600,000 distinct CDR3 sequences, less than 45% of them found once; the top ten carry about 30%. Sequencing was carried out using blood. The receptors stem from a man at least 80 years old in good health.

V and J are TRBV6-5 and TRBJ2-5; D possibly corresponds to TRBD1 (7 bases). The V gene's germline CDR1 is MNHEY and CDR2 SVGAGI. CDR3 size: 16 residues. V lost 3 bases and J lost 3, with 17 bases in between. The DNA for the CDR3 is TGTGCCAGCAGTTATGGAGGGGGCGGACGGGAAGAGACCCAGTACTTC. Protein product: CASSYGGGGREETQYF.

The rearrangement links TRBV7-9 to TRBJ1-2; tentatively, D is TRBD1 (5 bases). This CDR3 has 16 amino acids. The germline V gene has CDR1 SEHNR and CDR2 FQNEAQ (reference sequence). The V end was cut by 1 base, the J end by 2 bases, with 14 bases between. The CDR3 DNA reads TGTGCCAGCAGCTTAGAGGTGGGACGGACCAACTATGGCTACACCTTC. This gives the protein CASSLEVGRTNYGYTF.

J is TRBJ2-1 and V is TRBV2; 13 bases line up with TRBD2. CDR1 is SNHLY and CDR2 is FYNNEI in the germline V gene. The CDR3 is made up of 17 amino acids. Losses at the gene ends were 4 bases for V and 7 bases for J; bases not matched to a gene: 10. The CDR3 DNA reads TGTGCCAGCAGTGCAGGACTAGCGGGAGTGGGAGTGAATGAGCAGTTCTTC. The encoded protein is CASSAGLAGVGVNEQFF.

The gene calls are TRBV29-1 and TRBJ1-1; no reliable D call. Germline values: CDR1 SQVTM, CDR2 ANQGSEA. This CDR3 is 12 amino acids long. The V end was cut by 4 bases, the J end by 5 bases, with 11 bases between. CDR3 in amino acids: CSVVFADTEAFF. CDR3 bases: TGCAGCGTTGTTTTTGCCGATACTGAAGCTTTCTTT.

The chain has TRBV6-2 or TRBV6-3 and TRBJ2-5; tentatively, D is TRBD1 (7 bases). The CDR3 is 13 residues long. Trimming cost V 6 bases and J 3 bases, with 11 bases left between them. The germline V gene has CDR1 MNHEY and CDR2 SVGEGT. CDR3 DNA sequence: TGTGCCAGCAGAGACAGGGAGGAAGAGACCCAGTACTTC. Protein: CASRDREEETQYF.

The rearrangement links TRBV16 to TRBJ2-1; tentatively, D is TRBD2 (6 bases). The CDR3 contains 15 residues. The ends were cut back, 4 bases at V and 5 bases at J, with 15 bases in the middle. Germline values: CDR1 KGHSY, CDR2 FQNENV. The CDR3 reads CASSPTGTGNNEQFF. The DNA of the CDR3 is TGTGCCAGCAGCCCTACCGGGACTGGGAACAATGAGCAGTTCTTC.

This clonotype was observed a handful of times. A read error is possible here, since a much larger clone lies one base away. The chain uses TRBV29-1 and TRBJ2-1; possibly TRBD1 for D (7 bases). The DNA end is more similar to TRBJ2-7, so the J call may be wrong. Germline CDR1 reads SQVTM; CDR2 reads ANQGSEA. This CDR3 is 14 amino acids long. Here the CDR3 reads CSARRDSTYNEQYF. CDR3 nucleotides: TGCAGCGCGAGGAGGGACAGCACCTACAATGAGCAGTACTTC.

As for this clonotype: A read error is possible here, since a much larger clone lies one base away. The V and J genes are TRBV2 and TRBJ2-3; TRBD2 matches 12 bases. The V gene's germline CDR1 is SNHLY and CDR2 FYNNEI. The CDR3 is 16 residues long. The CDR3 region is CASKIMTSGSTDTRYF. The CDR3 bases are TGTGCCAGCAAAATCATGACTAGCGGGAGCACAGATACGCGGTATTTT. Drawing the rest from reference TRBV2 and TRBJ2-3, the complete variable domain is EPEVTQTPSHQVTQMGQEVILRCVPISNHLYFYWYRQILGQKVEFLVSFYNNEISEKSEIFDDQFSVERPDGSNFTLKIRSTKLEDSAMYFCASKIMTSGSTDTRYFGPGTRLTVL.

V and J are TRBV2 and TRBJ1-4; weak D call: TRBD1 (6 bases). Germline V gene sequence: CDR1 SNHLY, CDR2 FYNNEI. Trimming pared 6 bases from V and 7 bases from J, leaving 18 bases between. This CDR3 spans 15 amino acids. CDR3 sequence: CASREKEVRGEKLFF. CDR3 DNA sequence: TGTGCCAGCAGGGAAAAGGAGGTCAGGGGTGAAAAACTGTTTTTT. Filled out from reference TRBV2 and TRBJ1-4, the complete variable domain reads EPEVTQTPSHQVTQMGQEVILRCVPISNHLYFYWYRQILGQKVEFLVSFYNNEISEKSEIFDDQFSVERPDGSNFTLKIRSTKLEDSAMYFCASREKEVRGEKLFFGSGTQLSVL.

The chain couples TRBV30 to TRBJ2-5; D unresolved. Germline V CDR1 and CDR2: GTSNPN, SVGIG (reference sequence). With 0 bases removed from V and 4 bases from J, the gap between germline ends came to 9 bases. The CDR3 extends over 13 amino acids. The CDR3 spells CAWSVNSGETQYF. CDR3 sequence (DNA): TGTGCCTGGAGTGTAAATTCAGGAGAGACCCAGTACTTC.

The count of this clonotype is one. The chain carries TRBV15 and TRBJ2-1, with TRBD1 matching over 8 bases. The J call is uncertain, as TRBJ2-7 better fits the DNA end. Germline loops: CDR1 LNHNV, CDR2 YYDKDF (reference sequence). This CDR3 comprises 21 residues. CDR3 residues: CATSRGRPGQALGGSYNEQYF. Here the CDR3 DNA reads TGTGCCACCAGCAGAGGCCGACCGGGACAGGCTTTGGGGGGCTCCTACAATGAGCAGTACTTC.

This clonotype has only a few counts. The chain carries TRBV6-2 or TRBV6-3 and TRBJ1-2; D not certain. The CDR3 sequence is 16 residues long. The germline V and J ends were trimmed by 0 bases and 3 bases, with 14 bases remaining between them. Germline V gene data show CDR1 as MNHEY and CDR2 as SVGEGT. The chain's CDR3 is CASSYSGRSEDYGYTF. CDR3 DNA sequence: TGTGCCAGCAGTTACTCTGGCCGTTCCGAGGACTATGGCTACACCTTC.

On this clonotype itself: The junction departs from the called germline gene at one end, perhaps through a read error. The chain joins TRBV15 to TRBJ2-5; 8 nucleotides match TRBD1. Germline V gives CDR1 LNHNV, CDR2 YYDKDF (reference sequence). The CDR3 runs 13 residues. CDR3 amino acids: CATNRDPQGAAYF. The CDR3 DNA follows: TGTGCCACCAACAGAGATCCCCAGGGGGCGGCGTACTTC.

In this sample, this clonotype turned up a few times. The J gene is TRBJ2-5, the V gene TRBV20-1; TRBD2 matches at 8 bases. V gave up 0 bases and J gave up 3 bases; unmatched junction bases: 9. Germline V gene lookup returns CDR1 DFQATT and CDR2 SNEGSKA (reference sequence). This CDR3 comprises 16 residues. The CDR3 nucleotides read TGCAGTGCTAGAGATGAGCGGGGGCCCTGGGAAGAGACCCAGTACTTC. Its protein product is CSARDERGPWEETQYF.

The V call is TRBV6-2 or TRBV6-3, the J call TRBJ2-1, with TRBD2 identical over 7 bases. V lost 5 bases to trimming and J lost 4 bases; unmatched junction nucleotides: 14. CDR1 and CDR2 (germline): MNHEY, SVGEGT. This CDR3 region has 17 residues. CDR3 DNA: TGTGCCAGCAGTCCGCCGTGGGCGCGGGAGAGTTACAATGAGCAGTTCTTC. This sequence encodes CASSPPWARESYNEQFF.

V gene TRBV20-1 combines with J gene TRBJ2-7; perhaps TRBD1 as D (5 bases). The CDR3 runs 13 residues. Germline lookup yields CDR1 DFQATT and CDR2 SNEGSKA (reference sequence). V lost 6 bases, J lost 0 bases, and 12 bases lay in between. As DNA, the CDR3 is TGCAGTGCCTCGACAGCGAGCTCCTACGAGCAGTACTTC. Translated, it gives CSASTASSYEQYF.

This clonotype was observed a handful of times. The chain employs TRBV6-5 and TRBJ1-2; 8 nucleotides align to TRBD1. Trimming removed 4 bases from V and 8 bases from J; junction bases left unmatched: 18. There are 17 residues in the CDR3. Germline V gene sequence: CDR1 MNHEY, CDR2 SVGAGI. The CDR3 nucleotides are TGTGCCAGCAGTTCGCAGGGGGCCCTCCTTAATTGGGGAGGCTACACCTTC. It encodes CASSSQGALLNWGGYTF.

The CDR3 DNA reads TGTGCCTGGAGCCGTGTTGATGAGCAGTTCTTC. Encoded protein: CAWSRVDEQFF. The V call is TRBV30, the J call TRBJ2-1; D gene ambiguous. CDR3 length: 11 amino acids. With 3 bases removed from V and 8 bases from J, the gap between germline ends came to 8 bases. Germline-derived CDR1 and CDR2 are GTSNPN and SVGIG (reference sequence). Using reference TRBV30 and TRBJ2-1 for the parts outside the CDR3, the full variable domain is SQTIHQWPATLVQPVGSPLSLECTVEGTSNPNLYWYRQAAGRGLQLLFYSVGIGQISSEVPQNLSASRPQDRQFILSSKKLLLSDSGFYLCAWSRVDEQFFGPGTRLTVL.

This clonotype was observed a single time. The J gene is TRBJ1-5, the V gene TRBV28; TRBD1 agrees at 7 bases. This CDR3 contains 15 residues. V shed 7 bases, J shed 1 base, and the junction held 7 bases outside the gene matches. Germline values: CDR1 MDHEN, CDR2 SYDVKM. In DNA form, the CDR3 reads TGTGCCAGCACCGCAGGGACAGTAAGCAATCAGCCCCAGCATTTT. Its translation: CASTAGTVSNQPQHF. Filled out from reference TRBV28 and TRBJ1-5, the complete variable domain reads DVKVTQSSRYLVKRTGEKVFLECVQDMDHENMFWYRQDPGLGLRLIYFSYDVKMKEKGDIPEGYSVSREKKERFSLILESASTNQTSMYLCASTAGTVSNQPQHFGDGTRLSIL.

A word on this clonotype: This may arise from a read error, as a much more abundant clone is one base away. V is TRBV4-3 and J is TRBJ1-2; possible D gene TRBD1, 5 bases. The CDR3 spans 15 residues. Germline V gene lookup returns CDR1 LGHNA and CDR2 YSLEER. CDR3 protein: CAGSLRGSNNYGYTF. As DNA, the CDR3 is TGCGCCGGCAGCCTAAGGGGTAGTAACAACTATGGCTACACCTTC.

DNA for the CDR3: TGTGCCAGCAGTTGGGGGAGGAGAGCTAACTATGGCTACACCTTC. Translation: CASSWGRRANYGYTF. The J gene is TRBJ1-2, the V gene TRBV6-5; D is possibly TRBD1 (5 bases). Germline-derived CDR1 and CDR2 are MNHEY and SVGAGI. The V and J ends lost 4 bases and 0 bases respectively, with 12 bases between them. This CDR3 comprises 15 residues.

In this sample, this clonotype turned up once. V and J are TRBV6-5 and TRBJ1-6, with D uncertain. CDR1 is MNHEY and CDR2 is SVGAGI in the germline V gene. The CDR3 sequence is 16 residues long. V dropped 5 bases and J dropped 0 bases, with 11 bases sitting between them. The CDR3 DNA reads TGTGCCAGCAGTCGGAACAGCCTCTCCTATAATTCACCCCTCCACTTT. Residues: CASSRNSLSYNSPLHF.

This clonotype was found once. This chain connects TRBV12-3 or TRBV12-4 to TRBJ2-3, with TRBD2 identical over 8 bases. Trimming cost V 9 bases and J 3 bases; bases outside gene matches: 5. The CDR3 contains 13 residues. CDR3 protein: CASAGGRTDTQYF. In nucleotides, the CDR3 is TGTGCCAGTGCGGGGGGCAGGACAGATACGCAGTATTTT.

The CDR3, as DNA: TGTGCCAGCTCTTCGACCCTACAGGGACCAAGCACAGATACGCAGTATTTT. The encoded protein is CASSSTLQGPSTDTQYF. The chain combines TRBV18 with TRBJ2-3; D may be TRBD1 (6 bases). This CDR3 spans 17 amino acids. V lost 6 bases and J 0 bases, leaving 19 bases between the germline ends. CDR1 is KGHSH and CDR2 is LQKENI in the germline V gene. The full variable domain, rest sourced from reference TRBV18 and TRBJ2-3, is NAGVMQNPRHLVRRRGQEARLRCSPMKGHSHVYWYRQLPEEGLKFMVYLQKENIIDESGMPKERFSAEFPKEGPSILRIQQVVRGDSAAYFCASSSTLQGPSTDTQYFGPGTRLTVL.

The chain uses TRBV5-4 and TRBJ2-5, with 8 bases fitting TRBD2. CDR1 is SGHNT and CDR2 is YYREEE in the germline V gene (reference sequence). The CDR3 length is 15 residues. V was clipped by 4 bases and J by 1 base; unmatched bases: 6. The CDR3 bases are TGTGCCAGCAGCCAACCGGGACTAGGCCAAGAGACCCAGTACTTC. The encoded protein is CASSQPGLGQETQYF.

This sequence joins TRBV4-2 and TRBJ2-3; D is unclear. Deletions cut 2 bases from V and 2 bases from J, with 5 bases between. Germline values: CDR1 LGHNA, CDR2 YNFKEQ. The length of the CDR3 is 13 residues. The CDR3 sequence: CASSQTPTDTQYF. DNA of the CDR3: TGTGCCAGCAGCCAAACCCCCACAGATACGCAGTATTTT.

The J gene is TRBJ2-1, the V gene TRBV5-6, with D maybe TRBD1 (6 bases). V was clipped by 7 bases and J by 4 bases, with 12 bases between them. This CDR3 spans 13 amino acids. Germline V gene lookup returns CDR1 SGHDT and CDR2 YYEEEE. The CDR3 region has the DNA TGTGCCAGCGTCCAGGGGACATACAATGAGCAGTTCTTC. It yields the protein CASVQGTYNEQFF. Variable domain in full (rest from reference TRBV5-6 and TRBJ2-1): DAGVTQSPTHLIKTRGQQVTLRCSPKSGHDTVSWYQQALGQGPQFIFQYYEEEERQRGNFPDRFSGHQFPNYSSELNVNALLLGDSALYLCASVQGTYNEQFFGPGTRLTVL.

The gene calls are TRBV4-2 and TRBJ2-2; TRBD1 aligns across 9 bases. The CDR3 extends over 15 amino acids. Per the germline V gene, CDR1 is LGHNA and CDR2 is YNFKEQ. The ends lost 1 base at V and 6 bases at J; junction bases unmatched: 3. CDR3 nucleotides: TGTGCCAGCAGCCAAGCGGGACAGGGACCCGGGGAGCTGTTTTTT. Amino acids: CASSQAGQGPGELFF.

This clonotype was detected a few times. The V and J genes are TRBV6-2 or TRBV6-3 and TRBJ2-5; 8 bases align to TRBD2. From germline, CDR1 is MNHEY and CDR2 SVGEGT. The CDR3 consists of 16 residues. The J segment lost 6 bases and the V segment lost 5 bases, leaving 14 bases of the junction unmatched. The CDR3 DNA reads as TGTGCCAGCAGTGCAAACAGGGTTAGCGGGGCCCAGACCCAGTACTTC. This translates into CASSANRVSGAQTQYF.

This clonotype showed up just a few times. V usage is TRBV6-2 or TRBV6-3 and J usage is TRBJ2-5; no definite D call. Germline V gives CDR1 MNHEY, CDR2 SVGEGT. CDR3 length: 12 amino acids. V lost 6 bases and J lost 7, with 12 bases in between. CDR3 amino acids: CASRQGSGTQYF. DNA of the CDR3: TGTGCCAGCAGACAAGGTTCGGGGACCCAGTACTTC.

This clonotype has only a few counts. V and J are TRBV20-1 and TRBJ2-5, with TRBD2 matching 13 bases. Trimming cost V 3 bases and J 11 bases; bases outside gene matches: 18. CDR3 length: 17 residues. From germline, CDR1 is DFQATT and CDR2 SNEGSKA (reference sequence). The CDR3 is CSARDGTSGKTYNEQYF. CDR3 bases: TGCAGTGCTAGGGACGGGACTAGCGGGAAAACCTACAATGAGCAGTACTTC.

This chain uses TRBV20-1 with TRBJ2-5; 8 nucleotides line up with TRBD2. This CDR3 spans 14 amino acids. V was clipped by 5 bases and J by 11 bases; unmatched bases: 16. Looked up from germline, CDR1 is DFQATT and CDR2 is SNEGSKA (reference sequence). The CDR3 coding sequence is TGCAGTGCTGACCGGGGACTAGACGACAATGAGCAGTACTTC. Amino acid sequence: CSADRGLDDNEQYF.